Each of the 6 T cell receptor beta chains below was sequenced from the same sample in a study of human T cells and chemical hapten exposure. Specified time point: patch test 3, about 24 weeks after DPC sensitization. As to treatment: therapeutic diphenylcyclopropenone sensitization with weekly scalp DPC. TCRdb processed the RACE reads anew with MiXCR; each CDR3 protein has one entry. The profile shows approximately 72,000 distinct CDR3 sequences, roughly 10% of them singletons. Source: whole blood, taken in connection with sensitization to the hapten diphenylcyclopropenone (DPC). These receptors were obtained from a woman aged 45 to 65 with alopecia areata. Some clones in this sample may be carry-over from other donors' samples.

This clonotype was recorded a few times. The gene calls are TRBV6-4 and TRBJ2-2; TRBD1 agrees at 12 bases. J was trimmed by 7 bases and V by 6 bases; bases with no gene match: 6. Germline loops: CDR1 MRHNA, CDR2 SNTAGT. The CDR3 runs to 15 residues. This CDR3 is CASRAGTGGIGELFF. CDR3 DNA: TGTGCCAGCAGAGCCGGGACAGGGGGCATCGGGGAGCTGTTTTTT.

At least ten counts were recorded for this clonotype. The chain has TRBV4-2 and TRBJ2-3, with 14 bases fitting TRBD2. Germline CDR1 LGHNA, CDR2 YNFKEQ. V was pared by 0 bases and J by 1 base, with 3 bases of the junction left unmatched. The CDR3 sequence is 18 residues long. This CDR3 reads CASSQDQTSGGGTDTQYF. In nucleotides, the CDR3 is TGTGCCAGCAGCCAAGATCAGACTAGCGGGGGGGGCACAGATACGCAGTATTTT.

This clonotype was recorded a few times. The V gene is TRBV7-6, the J gene TRBJ2-1; the match to TRBD2 covers 14 bases. Trimming at V came to 5 bases and at J to 8 bases, leaving 14 bases not matched to a gene. The CDR3 has 18 residues. The germline CDR1 and CDR2 sequences are SGHVS and FNYEAQ. The CDR3 coding sequence is TGTGCCAGCAGCCCCGTGGGGACTAGCGGGAGTGGTGGGGATGAGCAGTTCTTC. It specifies CASSPVGTSGSGGDEQFF.

CDR3 sequence reads: CASSLALRTLYNEQFF. The CDR3 DNA reads TGTGCCAGCAGCTTAGCGTTGCGGACCCTATACAATGAGCAGTTCTTC. The rearrangement uses TRBV7-2 and TRBJ2-1; no firm D call. Germline V gene sequence: CDR1 SGHTA, CDR2 FQGNSA. CDR3 length: 16 amino acids. V was pared by 0 bases and J by 4 bases, with 13 bases between. The entire variable domain, with the rest obtained from reference TRBV7-2 and TRBJ2-1, is as follows: GAGVSQSPSNKVTEKGKDVELRCDPISGHTALYWYRQSLGQGLEFLIYFQGNSAPDKSGLPSDRFSAERTGGSVSTLTIQRTQQEDSAVYLCASSLALRTLYNEQFFGPGTRLTVL.

Ten or more counts support this clonotype. The chain is built from TRBV18 and TRBJ2-1; D gene ambiguous. CDR3 size: 16 residues. V was clipped by 1 base and J by 9 bases, with 19 bases between them. The germline CDR1 and CDR2 sequences are KGHSH and LQKENI. The CDR3 loop is CASSPQAGSGSSEQFF. Here the CDR3 DNA reads TGTGCCAGCTCACCACAAGCCGGGTCAGGTTCGAGTGAGCAGTTCTTC.

This clonotype was counted at least ten times. The V and J genes are TRBV12-3 or TRBV12-4 and TRBJ2-6; TRBD1 agrees at 7 bases. The CDR3 loop spans 15 amino acids. After removal of 6 bases from V and 6 bases from J, the junction contained 8 bases not matched to a gene. CDR3 loop: CASSPLGTAANVLTF. Written as DNA, the CDR3 is TGTGCCAGCAGCCCCCTCGGGACAGCGGCCAACGTCCTGACTTTC.